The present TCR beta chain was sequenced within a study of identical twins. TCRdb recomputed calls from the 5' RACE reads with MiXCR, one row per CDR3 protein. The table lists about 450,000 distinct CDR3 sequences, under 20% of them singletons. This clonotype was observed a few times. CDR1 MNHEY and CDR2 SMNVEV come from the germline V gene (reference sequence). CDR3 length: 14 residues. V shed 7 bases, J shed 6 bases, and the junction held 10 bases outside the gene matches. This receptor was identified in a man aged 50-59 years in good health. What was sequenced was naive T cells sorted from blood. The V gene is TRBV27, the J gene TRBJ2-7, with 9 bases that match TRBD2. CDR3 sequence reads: CASTRKPAGGEQYF. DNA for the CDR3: TGTGCCAGCACTCGAAAGCCAGCGGGGGGCGAGCAGTACTTC.